Presented here are 29 T cell receptor beta chains from one specimen sequenced in a study of control samples from healthy donors and cancer patients. The data were produced by immunoSEQ multiplex PCR, yet TCRdb's version contains in-frame clones alone and is incomplete. The sample carries fewer than 70,000 clones, 94% recorded once. Sample: blood. The receptors were gathered from a man aged 25 to 40 in good health.

V usage is TRBV5-6 and J usage is TRBJ1-2; unclear D gene. V lost 3 bases and J lost 8, with 11 bases in between. The CDR3 extends over 12 amino acids. CDR1 is SGHDT and CDR2 is YYEEEE in the germline V gene. CDR3 loop: CASSSGPGGYTF. CDR3 DNA sequence: TGTGCCAGCAGCTCCGGCCCGGGAGGCTACACCTTC. The full variable domain, in which reference TRBV5-6 and TRBJ1-2 provide the parts outside the CDR3, is DAGVTQSPTHLIKTRGQQVTLRCSPKSGHDTVSWYQQALGQGPQFIFQYYEEEERQRGNFPDRFSGHQFPNYSSELNVNALLLGDSALYLCASSSGPGGYTFGSGTRLTVV.

The CDR3 nucleotides read TGTGCCAGCAGCTTAAATCCAGGGATAGAAGCTAATGGCTACACCTTC. Translation gives CASSLNPGIEANGYTF. V is TRBV7-3 and J is TRBJ1-2; weak D call: TRBD1 (5 bases). Germline assignment: CDR1 SGHTA and CDR2 FQGTGA. Trimming stripped 1 base from V and 6 bases from J, with 18 bases between. CDR3 size: 16 residues.

The gene calls are TRBV7-3 and TRBJ2-7; the match to TRBD1 covers 9 bases. The CDR3 consists of 14 residues. Trimming cost V 5 bases and J 2 bases; bases outside gene matches: 4. The germline V gene encodes CDR1 SGHTA and CDR2 FQGTGA. The CDR3 is CASSPGQGPYEQYF. The CDR3, as DNA: TGTGCCAGCAGCCCGGGACAGGGTCCCTACGAGCAGTACTTC. Full variable domain (rest looked up from reference TRBV7-3 and TRBJ2-7): GAGVSQTPSNKVTEKGKYVELRCDPISGHTALYWYRQSLGQGPEFLIYFQGTGAADDSGLPNDRFFAVRPEGSVSTLKIQRTERGDSAVYLCASSPGQGPYEQYFGPGTRLTVT.

J is TRBJ2-5 and V is TRBV6-5; D uncertain. The CDR3 is made up of 14 amino acids. Germline V gene sequence: CDR1 MNHEY, CDR2 SVGAGI. Trimming left V 2 bases short and J 7 bases short, with 14 bases between. CDR3 residues: CASSYAPARGTQYF. CDR3 sequence (DNA): TGTGCCAGCAGTTACGCCCCAGCAAGAGGGACCCAGTACTTC.

V and J are TRBV6-1 and TRBJ1-1, with a possible D match to TRBD1 (5 bases). Germline CDR1 is MNHNS and CDR2 is SASEGT. This CDR3 has 15 amino acids. V lost 0 bases to trimming and J lost 3 bases, with 11 bases between them. The CDR3 DNA follows: TGTGCCAGCAGTGAAGCGAGTCGGGGGTACACTGAAGCTTTCTTT. Protein: CASSEASRGYTEAFF.

This clone appeared once. The chain combines TRBV4-3 with TRBJ2-7; D may correspond to TRBD1 or TRBD2 (5 bases each). Germline CDR1 reads LGHNA; CDR2 reads YSLEER. The CDR3 length is 17 residues. V was cut by 0 bases and J by 3 bases, with 18 bases left in between. The CDR3 DNA is TGCGCCAGCAGCCAAGATATAGGGCCGGGGCTCAGCTACGAGCAGTACTTC. Encoded protein: CASSQDIGPGLSYEQYF.

V is TRBV18 and J is TRBJ1-3; D is undetermined. The germline V gene has CDR1 KGHSH and CDR2 LQKENI. Trimming stripped 5 bases from V and 14 bases from J, with 16 bases between. The CDR3 is 12 amino acids. The CDR3, as DNA: TGTGCCAGCTCATCAAGACCCATTCCCGTATATTTT. It specifies CASSSRPIPVYF.

The J gene is TRBJ2-1, the V gene TRBV7-3; a weak D match, TRBD1 (5 bases). Deletions cut 5 bases from V and 8 bases from J, with 16 bases between. Looked up from germline, CDR1 is SGHTA and CDR2 is FQGTGA. The CDR3 extends over 14 amino acids. The DNA of the CDR3 is TGTGCCAGCAGCAACCCCTCGACAGTAGATGAGCAGTTCTTC. Its protein is CASSNPSTVDEQFF.

The rearrangement links TRBV19 to TRBJ1-5, with 11 bases lining up with TRBD1. After removal of 3 bases from V and 6 bases from J, the junction contained 4 bases not matched to a gene. The CDR3 extends over 15 amino acids. CDR1 is LNHDA and CDR2 is SQIVND in the germline V gene (reference sequence). CDR3 DNA: TGTGCCAGTAGTATTTGGGACAGGGGGGTTCAGCCCCAGCATTTT. This encodes CASSIWDRGVQPQHF. Full variable domain (rest looked up from reference TRBV19 and TRBJ1-5): DGGITQSPKYLFRKEGQNVTLSCEQNLNHDAMYWYRQDPGQGLRLIYYSQIVNDFQKGDIAEGYSVSREKKESFPLTVTSAQKNPTAFYLCASSIWDRGVQPQHFGDGTRLSIL.

The chain carries TRBV6-5 and TRBJ2-1; TRBD1 aligns across 8 bases. Trimming removed 6 bases from V and 3 bases from J; junction bases left unmatched: 7. Germline CDR1 is MNHEY and CDR2 is SVGAGI. The CDR3 runs 15 residues. The CDR3: CASRRIGQGYNEQFF. CDR3 bases: TGTGCCAGCAGGAGAATTGGACAGGGCTACAATGAGCAGTTCTTC.

The chain has TRBV6-5 and TRBJ2-1; D may be TRBD2 (5 bases). Trimming shortened V by 6 bases and J by 1 base, and 10 bases separated the two germline ends. The CDR3 is 14 amino acids. Germline assignment: CDR1 MNHEY and CDR2 SVGAGI. CDR3 sequence: CASSGVGSYNEQFF. The CDR3 DNA reads TGTGCCAGCAGCGGGGTCGGGTCCTACAATGAGCAGTTCTTC.

The chain links TRBV29-1 to TRBJ2-3; D remains unclear. Trimming pared 6 bases from V and 4 bases from J, leaving 8 bases between. CDR3 length: 11 amino acids. The germline V gene encodes CDR1 SQVTM and CDR2 ANQGSEA. DNA for the CDR3: TGCAGCGTCGCGTCCCCAGATACGCAGTATTTT. It specifies CSVASPDTQYF.

The chain is built from TRBV14 and TRBJ2-5; TRBD2 is a possible D gene (6 bases). This CDR3 region has 12 residues. Germline V CDR1 and CDR2: SGHDN, FVKESK. Trimming removed 3 bases at V and 7 bases at J, with 9 bases between. DNA for the CDR3: TGTGCCAGCAGCCAGGGGCGGGGGACCCAGTACTTC. It specifies CASSQGRGTQYF.

The rearrangement uses TRBV11-3 and TRBJ2-3; D call uncertain. Trimming pared 1 base from V and 2 bases from J, leaving 13 bases between. This CDR3 comprises 16 residues. Germline V gene data show CDR1 as SGHNT and CDR2 as YENEEA. The CDR3: CASSLGVAEPTDTQYF. The CDR3 bases are TGTGCCAGCAGCTTAGGGGTCGCGGAACCCACAGATACGCAGTATTTT.

The chain recombines TRBV4-1 with TRBJ2-3; TRBD2 matches at 7 bases. The CDR3 is 17 amino acids. V lost 5 bases to trimming and J lost 6 bases; unmatched junction nucleotides: 17. CDR1 and CDR2 (germline): MGHRA, YSYEKL. CDR3 residues: CASSGGGRGATRDTQYF. The CDR3 DNA reads as TGCGCCAGCAGCGGGGGGGGTCGAGGGGCCACAAGGGATACGCAGTATTTT.

The V and J genes are TRBV7-9 and TRBJ2-7; no reliable D call. Germline assignment: CDR1 SEHNR and CDR2 FQNEAQ (reference sequence). The CDR3 runs 12 residues. Trimming removed 5 bases at V and 4 bases at J, with 9 bases between. Here the CDR3 DNA reads TGTGCCAGCAGCACGGACGCATACGAGCAGTACTTC. This codes for CASSTDAYEQYF.

The rearrangement uses TRBV30 and TRBJ1-4, with 7 bases fitting TRBD1. Germline V lookup: CDR1 GTSNPN, CDR2 SVGIG (reference sequence). The V gene end was trimmed by 8 bases and the J gene end by 2 bases; junction bases not matched to a gene: 8. The length of the CDR3 is 14 residues. This CDR3 reads CAGDLTGTNEKLFF. CDR3 DNA sequence: TGTGCCGGAGACCTGACAGGGACTAATGAAAAACTGTTTTTT.

The V gene is TRBV29-1, the J gene TRBJ2-1, with D unclear. This CDR3 spans 16 amino acids. With 3 bases removed from V and 4 bases from J, the gap between germline ends came to 19 bases. The germline gives CDR1 SQVTM, CDR2 ANQGSEA. The chain's CDR3 is CSVDLSARTPYNEQFF. In DNA form, the CDR3 reads TGCAGCGTTGATCTCTCCGCCCGAACCCCTTACAATGAGCAGTTCTTC.

The chain uses TRBV7-8 and TRBJ1-6; unclear D gene. The CDR3 spans 17 residues. CDR1 SGHVS and CDR2 FQNEAQ come from the germline V gene. V lost 1 base and J lost 6, with 16 bases in between. CDR3 region: CASSLGSGNRGNSPLHF. The DNA for the CDR3 is TGTGCCAGCAGCTTAGGTTCGGGGAACCGCGGTAATTCACCCCTCCACTTT.

V is TRBV7-2 and J is TRBJ1-2; D is perhaps TRBD1 (5 bases). V dropped 2 bases and J dropped 8 bases, with 21 bases sitting between them. Germline V gives CDR1 SGHTA, CDR2 FQGNSA. CDR3 size: 16 residues. CDR3 amino acids: CASSLRGFVEYVGYTF. The CDR3 DNA is TGTGCCAGCAGCTTAAGGGGTTTTGTGGAGTATGTCGGCTACACCTTC. Variable domain in full (rest from reference TRBV7-2 and TRBJ1-2): GAGVSQSPSNKVTEKGKDVELRCDPISGHTALYWYRQSLGQGLEFLIYFQGNSAPDKSGLPSDRFSAERTGGSVSTLTIQRTQQEDSAVYLCASSLRGFVEYVGYTFGSGTRLTVV.

This clone appeared a single time. The chain uses TRBV10-3 and TRBJ1-2, with 7 bases lining up with TRBD1. Germline V gives CDR1 ENHRY, CDR2 SYGVKD. V was pared by 6 bases and J by 0 bases, with 7 bases of the junction left unmatched. This CDR3 has 15 residues. This CDR3 is CAIRGGQRANYGYTF. The CDR3 nucleotides are TGTGCCATCAGGGGGGGACAGAGGGCTAACTATGGCTACACCTTC.

This chain uses TRBV11-2 with TRBJ1-3; maybe TRBD1 (5 bases). The CDR3 has 17 residues. V was pared by 4 bases and J by 4 bases, with 20 bases between. CDR1 SGHAT and CDR2 FQNNGV come from the germline V gene. The CDR3 sequence: CASSSARRGGLGNTIYF. CDR3 bases: TGTGCCAGCAGCTCCGCTAGAAGGGGAGGCTTAGGAAACACCATATATTTT.

The chain combines TRBV12-3 or TRBV12-4 with TRBJ2-1; D not resolved. The CDR3 is made up of 12 amino acids. V was pared by 8 bases and J by 8 bases, with 13 bases between. For the CDR3, the DNA is TGTGCCAGCGTGGGCCTCGGCGATGAGCAGTTCTTC. The encoded protein is CASVGLGDEQFF.

The genes are TRBV5-1 and TRBJ1-1; no clear D. This CDR3 contains 19 residues. Germline-derived CDR1 and CDR2 are SGHRS and YFSETQ. V was clipped by 4 bases and J by 2 bases, with 27 bases between them. The CDR3 here is CASSPDWIRTATGNTEAFF. CDR3 nucleotides: TGCGCCAGCAGCCCTGACTGGATCCGGACTGCTACGGGAAACACTGAAGCTTTCTTT.

A remark on this clone: One junction end does not reproduce the germline sequence, and a read error may be involved. The V call is TRBV27, the J call TRBJ1-2; 8 nucleotides agree with TRBD1. The V gene's germline CDR1 is MNHEY and CDR2 SMNVEV (reference sequence). CDR3 size: 16 residues. Written as DNA, the CDR3 is TGTGCCGGCAGCGGACAGGGTGCCCTAAGTCCCTATGGCTACACCTTC. Translation: CAGSGQGALSPYGYTF.

This clone was counted a few times. This rearrangement joins TRBV5-1 to TRBJ2-3, with 8 positions matching TRBD1. Germline CDR1 reads SGHRS; CDR2 reads YFSETQ. V was clipped by 4 bases and J by 6 bases; unmatched bases: 16. The CDR3 has 17 residues. CDR3 DNA: TGCGCCAGCAGCATTGGACAGGGAGTGTTTAACGCCGATACGCAGTATTTT. Its translation is CASSIGQGVFNADTQYF.

Turning to this clone: One junction end disagrees with the germline gene, perhaps due to a read error. The chain has TRBV30 and TRBJ1-2, with unresolved D. The CDR3 spans 13 residues. The germline V gene encodes CDR1 GTSNPN and CDR2 SVGIG (reference sequence). CDR3 sequence (DNA): TGTGCCTGGACGGCTCAGACCCCCTATGACTACACCTTC. It encodes CAWTAQTPYDYTF.

The rearrangement joins TRBV30 to TRBJ1-1; D gene unclear. Deletions cut 0 bases from V and 2 bases from J, with 7 bases between. Looked up from germline, CDR1 is GTSNPN and CDR2 is SVGIG (reference sequence). The CDR3 runs to 13 residues. CDR3: CAWSVRENTEAFF. In DNA, the CDR3 is TGTGCCTGGAGTGTAAGAGAAAACACTGAAGCTTTCTTT.

The chain recombines TRBV6-6 with TRBJ1-1; 8 positions agree with TRBD1. The CDR3 length is 14 residues. V gave up 7 bases and J gave up 4 bases; unmatched junction bases: 8. Germline lookup yields CDR1 MNHNY and CDR2 SVGAGI (reference sequence). The CDR3 is CASTLDRGGTEAFF. Here the CDR3 DNA reads TGTGCCAGCACCTTAGACAGGGGAGGCACTGAAGCTTTCTTT.